Listed here is a single T cell receptor (beta chain). This sample was taken from a study of OX40 agonist ivuxolimab in advanced cancers. Across the study: Among those enrolled, mean age was about 58 years (range about 23 to 85) and 75% to 85% were male.

Germline V gives CDR1 MDHEN, CDR2 SYDVKM. This CDR3 is built from 15 residues. V lost 5 bases and J lost 6; bases outside the gene matches: 13. Produced via immunoSEQ multiplex PCR; TCRdb's table is partial and in-frame only. The sample shows approximately 74,000 clones, over 75% of them seen only once. This TCR was recovered from an adult with an advanced solid tumor such as melanoma, head and neck, liver or kidney cancer. The genes are TRBV28 and TRBJ2-7, with 7 bases that match TRBD1. Sequencing used CD4+ or CD8+ T cells sorted from blood, obtained in a trial of the OX40 agonist ivuxolimab. The CDR3, as DNA: TGTGCCAGCAGTCCCCCTACAGGGGTAAGGAGCGAGCAGTACTTC. Translated, it gives CASSPPTGVRSEQYF. Variable domain in full (rest from reference TRBV28 and TRBJ2-7): DVKVTQSSRYLVKRTGEKVFLECVQDMDHENMFWYRQDPGLGLRLIYFSYDVKMKEKGDIPEGYSVSREKKERFSLILESASTNQTSMYLCASSPPTGVRSEQYFGPGTRLTVT.